The T cell receptor beta chain described here comes from a study of blood T cell repertoires in COVID-19. Looking at the study overall: Sites across the United States, Italy and Spain contributed samples from acute and convalescent COVID-19.

Seattle's enrolled individuals joined amid active infection and were then monitored longitudinally. Here immunoSEQ multiplex PCR was the method, and the copy in TCRdb shows in-frame clones only, minus some. The data show just over 60,000 clones, around four fifths seen once. Unmatched junction bases numbered 6, after V lost 4 bases and J lost 6 bases. The CDR3 sequence is 14 residues long. Germline CDR1 reads SEHNR; CDR2 reads FQNEAQ (reference sequence). Specimen: peripheral blood. This receptor was identified in a man aged 30-40 years with COVID-19, enrolled during active disease. J is TRBJ2-1 and V is TRBV7-9, with 7 bases lining up with TRBD2. The CDR3 nucleotides read TGTGCCAGCAGCTCTACGGGAGGTTCCAATGAGCAGTTCTTC. It specifies CASSSTGGSNEQFF.